This T cell receptor beta chain was retrieved from a study of graft-versus-host responses after intestinal transplantation. Only in-frame clones appear in the TCRdb table, and some are missing; sequencing was by immunoSEQ multiplex PCR. The sample holds 45,000 or so clones, 75% to 95% seen once. The V gene lost 6 bases and the J gene lost 1 base, with 10 bases spanning the gap. The CDR3 extends over 14 amino acids. From germline, CDR1 is MGHRA and CDR2 YSYEKL. The material sequenced was PBMCs, taken 524 days after transplant. The sequence was collected from a human patient who received an intestinal transplant, so some T cells may come from the graft donor. The chain couples TRBV4-1 to TRBJ1-5, with D possibly matching TRBD1 (6 bases). In DNA form, the CDR3 reads TGCGCCAGCAGACAGGGTATAAGCAATCAGCCCCAGCATTTT. The encoded protein is CASRQGISNQPQHF.